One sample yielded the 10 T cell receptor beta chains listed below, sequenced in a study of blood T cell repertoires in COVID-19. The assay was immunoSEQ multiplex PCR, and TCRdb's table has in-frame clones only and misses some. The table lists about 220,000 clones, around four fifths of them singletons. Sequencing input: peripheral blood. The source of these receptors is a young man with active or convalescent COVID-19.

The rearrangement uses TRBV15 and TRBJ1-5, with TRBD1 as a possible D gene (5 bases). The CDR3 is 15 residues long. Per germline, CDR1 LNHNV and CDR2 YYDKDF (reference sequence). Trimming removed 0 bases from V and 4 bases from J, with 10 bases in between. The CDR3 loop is CATSRDGHLNQPQHF. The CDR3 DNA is TGTGCCACCAGCAGAGATGGACACCTGAATCAGCCCCAGCATTTT. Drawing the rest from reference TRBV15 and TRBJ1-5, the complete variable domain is DAMVIQNPRYQVTQFGKPVTLSCSQTLNHNVMYWYQQKSSQAPKLLFHYYDKDFNNEADTPDNFQSRRPNTSFCFLDIRSPGLGDTAMYLCATSRDGHLNQPQHFGDGTRLSIL.

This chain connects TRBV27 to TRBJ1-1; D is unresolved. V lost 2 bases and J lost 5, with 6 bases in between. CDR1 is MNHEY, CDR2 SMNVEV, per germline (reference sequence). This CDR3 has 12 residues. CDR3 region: CASSLAGTEAFF. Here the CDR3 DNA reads TGTGCCAGCAGTTTAGCGGGTACTGAAGCTTTCTTT.

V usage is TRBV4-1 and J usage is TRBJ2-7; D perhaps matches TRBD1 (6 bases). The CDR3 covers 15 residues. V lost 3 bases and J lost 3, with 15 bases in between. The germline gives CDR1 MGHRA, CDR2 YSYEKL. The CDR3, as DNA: TGCGCCAGCAGCCAGAGCCGGGACATAGACTACGAGCAGTACTTC. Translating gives CASSQSRDIDYEQYF.

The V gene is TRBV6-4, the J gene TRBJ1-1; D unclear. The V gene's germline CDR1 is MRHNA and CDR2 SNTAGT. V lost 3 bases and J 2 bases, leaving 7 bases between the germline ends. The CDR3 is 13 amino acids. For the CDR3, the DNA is TGTGCCAGCAGTGAATTCTTTAACACTGAAGCTTTCTTT. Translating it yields CASSEFFNTEAFF.

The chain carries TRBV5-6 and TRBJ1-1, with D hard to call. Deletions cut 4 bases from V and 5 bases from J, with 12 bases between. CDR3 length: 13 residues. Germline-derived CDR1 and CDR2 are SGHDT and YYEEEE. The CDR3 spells CASSLQRYTEAFF. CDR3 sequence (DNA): TGTGCCAGCAGCCTCCAGCGTTATACTGAAGCTTTCTTT.

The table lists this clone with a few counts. The CDR3 sequence: CASSDRQPQETQYF. The CDR3 DNA reads as TGTGCCAGCAGTGACAGACAGCCACAAGAGACCCAGTACTTC. The J gene is TRBJ2-5, the V gene TRBV25-1, with D tentatively TRBD1 (5 bases). CDR1 and CDR2 (germline): MGHDK, SYGVNS. Trimming took 3 bases from V and 2 from J, leaving 10 bases between them. This CDR3 is built from 14 residues.

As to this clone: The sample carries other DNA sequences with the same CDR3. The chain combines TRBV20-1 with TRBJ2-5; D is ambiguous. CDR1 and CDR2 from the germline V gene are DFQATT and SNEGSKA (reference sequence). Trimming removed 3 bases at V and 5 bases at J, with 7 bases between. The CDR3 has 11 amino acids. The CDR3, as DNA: TGCAGTGCTAGGAATCAGGAGACCCAGTACTTC. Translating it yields CSARNQETQYF.

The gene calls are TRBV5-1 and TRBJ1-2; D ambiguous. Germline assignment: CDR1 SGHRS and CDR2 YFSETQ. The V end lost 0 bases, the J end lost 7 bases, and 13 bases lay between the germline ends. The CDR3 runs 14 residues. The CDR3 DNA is TGCGCCAGCAGCTTGGCCGGGGTTGGGAGTGGCTACACCTTC. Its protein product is CASSLAGVGSGYTF.

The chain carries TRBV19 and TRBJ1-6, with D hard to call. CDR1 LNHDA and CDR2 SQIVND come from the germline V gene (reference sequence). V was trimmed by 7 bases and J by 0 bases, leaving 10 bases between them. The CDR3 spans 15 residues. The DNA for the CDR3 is TGTGCCAGTACGGGAGGGAGCTCCTATAATTCACCCCTCCACTTT. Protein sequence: CASTGGSSYNSPLHF.

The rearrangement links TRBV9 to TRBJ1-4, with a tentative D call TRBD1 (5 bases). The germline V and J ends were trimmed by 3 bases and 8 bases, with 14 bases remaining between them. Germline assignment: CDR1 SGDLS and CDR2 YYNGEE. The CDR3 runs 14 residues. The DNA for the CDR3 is TGTGCCAGCAGCGGAGACCGGGGGACGGAAAAACTGTTTTTT. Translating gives CASSGDRGTEKLFF.